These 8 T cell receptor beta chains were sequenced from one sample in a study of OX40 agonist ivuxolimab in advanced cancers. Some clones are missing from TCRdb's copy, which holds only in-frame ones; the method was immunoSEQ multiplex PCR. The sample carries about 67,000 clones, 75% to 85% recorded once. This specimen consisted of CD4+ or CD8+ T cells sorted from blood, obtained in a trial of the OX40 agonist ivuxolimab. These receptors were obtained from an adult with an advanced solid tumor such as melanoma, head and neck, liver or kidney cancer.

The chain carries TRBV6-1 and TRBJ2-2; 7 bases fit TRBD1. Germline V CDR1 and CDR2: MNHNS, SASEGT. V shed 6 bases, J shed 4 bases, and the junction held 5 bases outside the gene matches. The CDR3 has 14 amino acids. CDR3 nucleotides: TGTGCCAGCAGGAGACAGGGCAGCACCGGGGAGCTGTTTTTT. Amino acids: CASRRQGSTGELFF.

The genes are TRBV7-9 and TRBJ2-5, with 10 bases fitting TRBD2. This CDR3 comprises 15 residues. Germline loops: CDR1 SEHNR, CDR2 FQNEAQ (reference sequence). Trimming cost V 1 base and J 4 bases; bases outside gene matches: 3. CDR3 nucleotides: TGTGCCAGCAGCTTAGGGGCTAGCGGGAGAGAGACCCAGTACTTC. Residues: CASSLGASGRETQYF.

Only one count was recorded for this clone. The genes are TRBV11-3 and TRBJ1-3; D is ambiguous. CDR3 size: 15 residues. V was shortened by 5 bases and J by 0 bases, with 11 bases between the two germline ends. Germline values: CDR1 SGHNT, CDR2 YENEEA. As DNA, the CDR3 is TGTGCCAGCAGCGCAAGTAGTAACTCTGGAAACACCATATATTTT. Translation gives CASSASSNSGNTIYF. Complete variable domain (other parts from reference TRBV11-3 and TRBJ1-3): EAGVVQSPRYKIIEKKQPVAFWCNPISGHNTLYWYLQNLGQGPELLIRYENEEAVDDSQLPKDRFSAERLKGVDSTLKIQPAELGDSAVYLCASSASSNSGNTIYFGEGSWLTVV.

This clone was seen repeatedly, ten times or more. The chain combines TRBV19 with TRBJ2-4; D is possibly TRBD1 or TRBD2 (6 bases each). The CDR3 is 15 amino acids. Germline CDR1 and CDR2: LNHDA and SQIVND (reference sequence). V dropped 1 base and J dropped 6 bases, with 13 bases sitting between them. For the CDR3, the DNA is TGTGCCAGTAGTATAGGCGGGACAAACATAAACATTCAGTACTTC. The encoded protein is CASSIGGTNINIQYF.

CDR3 in amino acids: CASSLGGYYEQYF. CDR3 DNA sequence: TGTGCCAGCAGCTTAGGAGGGTACTACGAGCAGTACTTC. V usage is TRBV7-2 and J usage is TRBJ2-7, with D possibly TRBD2 on 5 matching bases. CDR1 is SGHTA and CDR2 is FQGNSA in the germline V gene. V was cut by 1 base and J by 3 bases, with 7 bases left in between. CDR3 size: 13 residues. Full variable domain (missing parts from reference TRBV7-2 and TRBJ2-7): GAGVSQSPSNKVTEKGKDVELRCDPISGHTALYWYRQSLGQGLEFLIYFQGNSAPDKSGLPSDRFSAERTGGSVSTLTIQRTQQEDSAVYLCASSLGGYYEQYFGPGTRLTVT.

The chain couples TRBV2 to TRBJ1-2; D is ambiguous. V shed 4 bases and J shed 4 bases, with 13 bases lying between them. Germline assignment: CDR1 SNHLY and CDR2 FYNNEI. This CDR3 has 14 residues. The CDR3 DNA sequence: TGTGCCAGCAGTGGAGGAAGGGTCGGCTATGGCTACACCTTC. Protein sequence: CASSGGRVGYGYTF.

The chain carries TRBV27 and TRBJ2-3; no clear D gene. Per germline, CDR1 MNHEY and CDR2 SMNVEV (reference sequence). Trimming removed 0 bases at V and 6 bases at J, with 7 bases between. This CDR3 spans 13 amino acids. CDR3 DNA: TGTGCCAGCAGTTTATCAAATGGTGATACGCAGTATTTT. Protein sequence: CASSLSNGDTQYF.

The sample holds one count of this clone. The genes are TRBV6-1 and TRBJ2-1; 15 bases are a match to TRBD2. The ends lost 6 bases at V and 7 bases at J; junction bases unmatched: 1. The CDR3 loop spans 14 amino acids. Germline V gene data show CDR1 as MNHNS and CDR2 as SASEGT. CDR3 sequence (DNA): TGTGCCAGCAGAGGACTAGCGGGAGGGAATGAGCAGTTCTTC. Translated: CASRGLAGGNEQFF.